Shown below are 15 T cell receptor beta chains from a single sample sequenced in a study of T cells after yellow fever vaccination (dated by TCRdb to the late 2010s). Taken with the paper, the label for treatment or condition translates to: live attenuated yellow fever vaccine strain. Library construction relied on 5' RACE. Sequenced using an Illumina NovaSeq 6000. The public reads were reanalyzed by TCRdb: fastp trimming at Q25, MiXCR alignment, in-frame beta chains only. One record per CDR3 amino acid sequence lists the most common genes and DNA. The sample table holds some 320,000 distinct CDR3 sequences, of which 3.5% to 5% were seen once. Roughly 21% of the sample is in the top ten clones. Source: PBMCs, taken 15 days after the yellow fever booster vaccination. These receptors came from a man aged 18 to 35 who received the YFV17D yellow fever vaccine.

This clonotype was observed a handful of times. This chain connects TRBV4-3 to TRBJ1-6; tentatively, D is TRBD1 (6 bases). Looked up from germline, CDR1 is LGHNA and CDR2 is YSLEER. This CDR3 spans 13 amino acids. Trimming removed 6 bases from V and 6 bases from J, with 9 bases in between. The CDR3 reads CASRDSFNSPLHF. The CDR3 nucleotides are TGCGCCAGCAGGGACAGTTTTAATTCACCCCTCCACTTT.

This clonotype occurred many times. This chain connects TRBV20-1 to TRBJ2-7, with 10 nucleotides matching TRBD1. In germline, CDR1 is DFQATT, CDR2 SNEGSKA (reference sequence). The trim removed 3 bases at V and 0 bases at J, leaving 5 bases unmatched. The CDR3 length is 15 residues. The CDR3 nucleotides are TGCAGTGCTAGTCAGGGACAGGGGTCCTCCTACGAGCAGTACGTC. Its translation: CSASQGQGSSYEQYV.

This sequence joins TRBV7-8 and TRBJ1-5, with D perhaps matching TRBD1 (5 bases). The germline gives CDR1 SGHVS, CDR2 FQNEAQ. V gave up 5 bases and J gave up 6 bases, with 17 bases separating them. CDR3 length: 15 amino acids. In DNA form, the CDR3 reads TGTGCCAGCAGCAACTTGCTGGCAGGGAGTCAGCCCCAGCATTTT. Translation gives CASSNLLAGSQPQHF. Full variable domain (rest looked up from reference TRBV7-8 and TRBJ1-5): GAGVSQSPRYKVAKRGQDVALRCDPISGHVSLFWYQQALGQGPEFLTYFQNEAQLDKSGLPSDRFFAERPEGSVSTLKIQRTQQEDSAVYLCASSNLLAGSQPQHFGDGTRLSIL.

This clonotype was seen only a few times. The gene calls are TRBV11-2 and TRBJ2-5; D may be TRBD1 (5 bases). The CDR3 extends over 15 amino acids. V shed 0 bases and J shed 5 bases, with 13 bases lying between them. Germline V gene lookup returns CDR1 SGHAT and CDR2 FQNNGV. CDR3 loop: CASSLDWSRAETQYF. The CDR3 DNA is TGTGCCAGCAGCTTAGATTGGAGCAGGGCGGAGACCCAGTACTTC.

The V call is TRBV6-5, the J call TRBJ1-2, with D perhaps TRBD1 (6 bases). CDR3 length: 16 residues. Germline V CDR1 and CDR2: MNHEY, SVGAGI. Trimming took 0 bases from V and 7 from J, leaving 18 bases between them. The CDR3 here is CASSYSRGNWEFGYTF. The CDR3 nucleotides are TGTGCCAGCAGTTACTCGAGGGGGAACTGGGAATTTGGCTACACCTTC.

This chain connects TRBV7-2 to TRBJ2-7; D may be TRBD1 or TRBD2 (7 bases each). The germline CDR1 and CDR2 sequences are SGHTA and FQGNSA. V was cut by 5 bases and J by 6 bases, with 20 bases left in between. The CDR3 length is 15 residues. For the CDR3, the DNA is TGTGCCAGCAGCAAATTTGACAGGGACTATCCCGAGCAGTACTTC. Encoded protein: CASSKFDRDYPEQYF.

V is TRBV4-2 and J is TRBJ2-2; 8 positions match TRBD2. Germline values: CDR1 LGHNA, CDR2 YNFKEQ. The CDR3 runs to 15 residues. With V trimmed by 4 bases and J by 7 bases, 8 bases remained unmatched. CDR3 bases: TGTGCCAGCAGCCCCGCCGGGGGGGTACACGGGGAGCTGTTTTTT. This translates into CASSPAGGVHGELFF.

This clonotype has ten or more counts. The chain recombines TRBV20-1 with TRBJ1-1; D might be TRBD1 (6 bases). CDR3 length: 14 residues. V lost 5 bases and J lost 5, with 18 bases in between. In germline, CDR1 is DFQATT, CDR2 SNEGSKA (reference sequence). In nucleotides, the CDR3 is TGCAGTGCTCCCCCCAAGGGTAGGGGGACTGAAGCTTTCTTT. Amino acid sequence: CSAPPKGRGTEAFF.

This clonotype has ten or more counts. This chain uses TRBV6-5 with TRBJ2-3; possibly TRBD2 for D (6 bases). V was pared by 8 bases and J by 5 bases, with 17 bases between. Germline CDR1 reads MNHEY; CDR2 reads SVGAGI. The CDR3 sequence is 14 residues long. The CDR3, as DNA: TGTGCCAGCCGAAACCATCTTAGCGGAGATACGCAGTATTTT. Protein: CASRNHLSGDTQYF.

In this sample, this clonotype turned up many times. The chain recombines TRBV12-3 or TRBV12-4 with TRBJ2-1; TRBD2 aligns across 11 bases. With 7 bases clipped from V and 6 bases from J, the junction kept 8 bases outside the gene matches. This CDR3 is built from 15 residues. For the CDR3, the DNA is TGTGCCAGCACCCCAACGGGACTAGCGGCCAATGAGCAGTTCTTC. The encoded protein is CASTPTGLAANEQFF.

At least ten counts were recorded for this clonotype. The chain combines TRBV5-5 with TRBJ2-2; unclear D gene. The V and J ends lost 1 base and 0 bases respectively, with 7 bases between them. This CDR3 spans 15 amino acids. The germline CDR1 and CDR2 sequences are SGHKS and YYEKEE (reference sequence). CDR3 DNA: TGTGCCAGCAGCTTGTACTTCGCGAACACCGGGGAGCTGTTTTTT. Translated: CASSLYFANTGELFF. The variable domain in full, completed from reference TRBV5-5 and TRBJ2-2, reads DAGVTQSPTHLIKTRGQQVTLRCSPISGHKSVSWYQQVLGQGPQFIFQYYEKEERGRGNFPDRFSARQFPNYSSELNVNALLLGDSALYLCASSLYFANTGELFFGEGSRLTVL.

This clonotype came up many times. The chain joins TRBV3-1 to TRBJ2-6, with D possibly being TRBD2 (7 bases). Trimming cost V 8 bases and J 2 bases, with 13 bases left between them. This CDR3 region has 15 residues. Germline CDR1 is LGHDT and CDR2 is YNNKEL (reference sequence). The CDR3 here is CASSRGGAGANVLTF. The CDR3 DNA sequence: TGTGCCAGCTCTCGAGGGGGGGCTGGGGCCAACGTCCTGACTTTC.

This clonotype was recorded many times. The V call is TRBV5-1, the J call TRBJ2-3; D unresolved. This CDR3 spans 11 amino acids. Germline CDR1 SGHRS, CDR2 YFSETQ. Trimming took off 3 bases at V and 10 bases at J, with 9 bases between the two ends. The CDR3 protein is CASSSGRAQYF. CDR3 nucleotide sequence: TGCGCCAGCAGCTCCGGAAGAGCGCAGTATTTT.

There are many counts of this clonotype. The chain recombines TRBV4-1 with TRBJ2-7, with D hard to call. Germline loops: CDR1 MGHRA, CDR2 YSYEKL. The V end was cut by 0 bases, the J end by 3 bases, with 12 bases between. There are 15 residues in the CDR3. CDR3 coding DNA: TGCGCCAGCAGCCAAGACAGTAAGGAAATCTACGAGCAGTACTTC. Protein sequence: CASSQDSKEIYEQYF.

This clonotype was seen repeatedly, ten times or more. V and J are TRBV7-9 and TRBJ2-3, with no clear D. Germline loops: CDR1 SEHNR, CDR2 FQNEAQ (reference sequence). V was clipped by 1 base and J by 4 bases, with 3 bases between them. CDR3 length: 12 amino acids. CDR3 nucleotide sequence: TGTGCCAGCAGCTTAGTGGCAGATACGCAGTATTTT. Its translation is CASSLVADTQYF.